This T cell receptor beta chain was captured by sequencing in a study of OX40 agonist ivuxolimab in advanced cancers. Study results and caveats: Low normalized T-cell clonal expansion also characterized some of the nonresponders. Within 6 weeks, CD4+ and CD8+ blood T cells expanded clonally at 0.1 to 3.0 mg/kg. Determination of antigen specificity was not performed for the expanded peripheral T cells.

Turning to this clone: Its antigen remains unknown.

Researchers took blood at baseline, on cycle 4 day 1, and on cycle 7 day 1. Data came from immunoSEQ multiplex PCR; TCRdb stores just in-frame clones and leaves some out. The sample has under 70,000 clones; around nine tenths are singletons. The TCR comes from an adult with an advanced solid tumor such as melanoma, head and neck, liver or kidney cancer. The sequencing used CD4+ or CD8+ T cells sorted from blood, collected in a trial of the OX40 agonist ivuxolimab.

Here the CDR3 DNA reads TGTGCCAGCAGTGAAGAGGGGGGCTACGAGCAGTACTTC. Protein: CASSEEGGYEQYF. V usage is TRBV6-1 and J usage is TRBJ2-7, with D perhaps assigned TRBD1 or TRBD2 (6 bases each). This CDR3 spans 13 amino acids. Germline CDR1 reads MNHNS; CDR2 reads SASEGT. V was trimmed by 1 base and J by 3 bases, leaving 7 bases between them.